These T cell receptor beta chains were read from a single sample in a study of beta chain features in type 1 diabetes. The table came from immunoSEQ multiplex PCR; TCRdb's copy has only in-frame clones and leaves some out. The sample lists about 170,000 clones; 6.5% to 9.5% were seen once. The sample taken for sequencing was central memory CD4+ T cells from blood. These receptors all come from a woman aged 40 to 49 with type 1 diabetes. The conserved cysteine and the conserved F or W are not part of the CDR3 here. D genes are given only for firm matches.

j_gene	d_gene	v_gene	CDR3aa
TRBJ1-3	.	TRBV7-9	ASSWGSGNTIY
TRBJ1-2	.	TRBV5-4	ASSTPTATYGYT
TRBJ1-4	.	TRBV30	ACSGGGEKLF
TRBJ2-4	.	TRBV9	ASSTAGSNIQY
TRBJ1-2	TRBD1	TRBV29-1	SVFGTGGDYGYT
TRBJ1-1	.	TRBV29-1	SVRSSRTEAF
TRBJ2-1	.	TRBV5-4	ASSPGGPYNEQF
TRBJ1-3	.	TRBV7-2	ASRGDYGNTIY
TRBJ2-3	TRBD1	TRBV9	ASSVKTGTTDTQY
TRBJ1-2	TRBD1	TRBV6-5	ASSYSAGGNGGYT
TRBJ1-5	.	TRBV15	ATSRGERLPQPQH
TRBJ1-5	.	TRBV30	AWGLGNQPQH
TRBJ1-3	TRBD1	TRBV5-6	ASSLAGGGGNTIY
TRBJ2-5	.	TRBV6-1	ASSEAERPGETQY
TRBJ1-5	.	TRBV29-1	SVVIGVADNQPQH
TRBJ2-2	.	TRBV28	ASSLRLHGELF
TRBJ2-1	TRBD2	TRBV7-2	ASRTYSGGNNEQF
TRBJ2-1	TRBD2	TRBV7-3	ASSSPLLAGGPHNEQF
TRBJ2-7	.	TRBV30	AWSLGLVAEQY
TRBJ2-7	.	TRBV4-3	ASRIQGRIYEQY
TRBJ2-2	.	TRBV27	ASSFRTDDTGELF
TRBJ1-5	.	TRBV15	ATSRDEQLNQPQH
TRBJ2-3	TRBD2	TRBV5-4	ASSPGTSGTDTQY
TRBJ2-7	TRBD1	TRBV2	ASTKGQVADV
TRBJ1-5	TRBD1	TRBV6-5	ASRPGQESGPQH
TRBJ2-6	.	TRBV30	AWIGGSGANVLT
TRBJ2-2	TRBD1	TRBV5-6	ASSMGDRPGELF
TRBJ2-5	TRBD2	TRBV29-1	SYQSGGGRETQY
TRBJ1-2	TRBD1	TRBV6-5	ASSFGTGVIRGYT
TRBJ2-4	.	TRBV27	ASSKVGQTILAKNIQY
TRBJ2-5	.	TRBV27	ASSNRVGETQY
TRBJ1-2	TRBD1	TRBV18	ASSQVGQGMNGYT
TRBJ1-2	TRBD1	TRBV4-1	ASSPETGNGYT
TRBJ2-2	TRBD1	TRBV5-1	ASSLSGTDTGELF
TRBJ2-5	.	TRBV25-1	ASQASRKRQETQY
TRBJ2-1	TRBD2	TRBV18	ASSPPRAGGPGEQF
TRBJ1-5	.	TRBV6-1	ASSSYPREQPQH
TRBJ1-5	.	TRBV28	ASRPGGRGQPQH
TRBJ1-2	TRBD1	TRBV5-1	ASSSSGTGHGYT
TRBJ1-4	.	TRBV7-2	ASSTGGATNEKLF
TRBJ1-1	.	TRBV5-1	ASSLKSGGPEAF
TRBJ2-1	TRBD2	TRBV7-2	ASSLVGLAGGYNEQF
TRBJ2-3	TRBD1	TRBV5-8	ASSGTGRTDTQY
TRBJ1-5	.	TRBV7-2	ASSLSGRPQH
TRBJ1-1	TRBD1	TRBV5-1	ASSLEGTGLPNEAF
TRBJ1-4	.	TRBV2	ASSLQRRATNEKLF
TRBJ2-7	TRBD1	TRBV4-2	ASSQDLGQGAREQY
TRBJ1-2	.	TRBV28	ASSSPAGQGNYGYT
TRBJ2-7	TRBD2	TRBV7-9	ASTGEGYEQY
TRBJ1-4	TRBD1	TRBV19	ASSVVTGNGEKLF
TRBJ2-7	.	TRBV19	ASSPGISSYEQY
TRBJ2-1	.	TRBV27	ASTSGQGRSYNEQF
TRBJ2-3	.	TRBV7-2	ASRLNRDTQY
TRBJ1-1	.	TRBV18	ASSQEGANTEAF
TRBJ2-5	TRBD2	TRBV9	ASSPRLAGGVETQY
TRBJ1-2	.	TRBV5-4	ASSLAGINYGYT
TRBJ2-7	.	TRBV15	ATSRAPGYEQY